Below are 26 T cell receptor beta chains sequenced from a single sample in a study of blood T cell repertoires in COVID-19. Sequenced by immunoSEQ multiplex PCR; TCRdb stores in-frame clones only, minus some. The repertoire includes around 170,000 clones, about 91% of them detected once, and 4% sits in the top ten. The sample taken for sequencing was peripheral blood. The receptors come from a woman aged 25-40 years with acute or convalescent COVID-19.

This chain uses TRBV6-5 with TRBJ1-6; 9 bases are shared with TRBD1. Unmatched junction bases numbered 7, after V lost 3 bases and J lost 10 bases. The germline V gene encodes CDR1 MNHEY and CDR2 SVGAGI. CDR3 length: 15 residues. The CDR3 nucleotides read TGTGCCAGCAGTTATGCTTGGACAGGGGACTCACCCCTCCACTTT. Protein: CASSYAWTGDSPLHF.

J is TRBJ2-2 and V is TRBV5-1; D may be TRBD2 (6 bases). The CDR3 length is 15 residues. Trimming took off 1 base at V and 8 bases at J, with 15 bases between the two ends. Germline CDR1 and CDR2: SGHRS and YFSETQ. CDR3 bases: TGCGCCAGCAGCTTGTTCCGGGAGAAAGGGGGGGAGCTGTTTTTT. Protein product: CASSLFREKGGELFF. Full variable domain (remainder filled in from reference TRBV5-1 and TRBJ2-2): KAGVTQTPRYLIKTRGQQVTLSCSPISGHRSVSWYQQTPGQGLQFLFEYFSETQRNKGNFPGRFSGRQFSNSRSEMNVSTLELGDSALYLCASSLFREKGGELFFGEGSRLTVL.

The J gene is TRBJ2-1, the V gene TRBV5-1; D remains unclear. CDR1 SGHRS and CDR2 YFSETQ come from the germline V gene. Trimming took off 0 bases at V and 8 bases at J, with 12 bases between the two ends. The CDR3 length is 14 residues. As DNA, the CDR3 is TGCGCCAGCAGCTTGGCCCAACTCGCGGATGAGCAGTTCTTC. Encoded protein: CASSLAQLADEQFF.

This chain joins TRBV6-5 and TRBJ1-3, with a weak D call TRBD1 (6 bases). Germline CDR1 and CDR2: MNHEY and SVGAGI. V lost 6 bases and J 8 bases, leaving 20 bases between the germline ends. The CDR3 extends over 15 amino acids. The CDR3 here is CASRAGTYNGDTIYF. The CDR3, as DNA: TGTGCCAGCAGGGCCGGGACATACAACGGTGACACCATATATTTT.

About this clone: This specimen includes other DNA sequences encoding the same CDR3. The chain employs TRBV5-1 and TRBJ1-1; no firm D call. Looked up from germline, CDR1 is SGHRS and CDR2 is YFSETQ. The CDR3 runs 12 residues. V was clipped by 3 bases and J by 1 base, with 4 bases between them. The DNA of the CDR3 is TGCGCCAGCAGCTCGTCGAACACTGAAGCTTTCTTT. Its translation: CASSSSNTEAFF.

This clone was seen more than once but under ten times. This sequence joins TRBV5-1 and TRBJ2-7, with 7 bases identical to TRBD1. Germline V CDR1 and CDR2: SGHRS, YFSETQ. This CDR3 comprises 15 residues. The V segment lost 4 bases and the J segment 3 bases; nucleotides outside the gene matches: 10. The CDR3, as DNA: TGCGCCAGCAGCCAATCTCGGGACAGTTTCTACGAGCAGTACTTC. Its translation is CASSQSRDSFYEQYF. The variable domain in full, completed from reference TRBV5-1 and TRBJ2-7, reads KAGVTQTPRYLIKTRGQQVTLSCSPISGHRSVSWYQQTPGQGLQFLFEYFSETQRNKGNFPGRFSGRQFSNSRSEMNVSTLELGDSALYLCASSQSRDSFYEQYFGPGTRLTVT.

V is TRBV30 and J is TRBJ2-3; no firm D call. The germline V gene encodes CDR1 GTSNPN and CDR2 SVGIG (reference sequence). V lost 0 bases and J lost 4, with 5 bases in between. The CDR3 is made up of 12 amino acids. The CDR3 nucleotides read TGTGCCTGGAGTGTAGGAGCAGATACGCAGTATTTT. Its protein is CAWSVGADTQYF.

This clone was recorded once. The chain couples TRBV28 to TRBJ2-3; D call uncertain. The CDR3 runs to 16 residues. Germline lookup yields CDR1 MDHEN and CDR2 SYDVKM. V lost 7 bases to trimming and J lost 3 bases, with 20 bases between them. The CDR3 loop is CASMTSRWSGTDTQYF. The DNA of the CDR3 is TGTGCCAGCATGACTTCGCGGTGGAGTGGGACAGATACGCAGTATTTT.

The rearrangement links TRBV3-1 (or the pseudogene TRBV3-2) to TRBJ2-7; 8 bases are a match to TRBD2. The V gene end was trimmed by 1 base and the J gene end by 6 bases; junction bases not matched to a gene: 17. This CDR3 spans 18 amino acids. Germline loops: CDR1 LGHDT, CDR2 YNNKEL (reference sequence). The CDR3 region is CASSQGHHIAGPPTEQYF. CDR3 DNA: TGTGCCAGCAGCCAAGGACACCACATAGCGGGGCCCCCGACCGAGCAGTACTTC.

This clone has just a few counts. The genes are TRBV5-1 and TRBJ2-5, with 7 bases fitting TRBD1. CDR1 and CDR2 (germline): SGHRS, YFSETQ. The V and J ends lost 0 bases and 2 bases, in that order; junction bases with no gene match: 7. The CDR3 is 16 residues long. This CDR3 is CASSLGYRGWQETQYF. The CDR3 nucleotides are TGCGCCAGCAGCTTGGGGTACAGGGGTTGGCAAGAGACCCAGTACTTC.

The V call is TRBV19, the J call TRBJ2-7; 9 bases align to TRBD1. The CDR3 loop spans 13 amino acids. The germline CDR1 and CDR2 sequences are LNHDA and SQIVND (reference sequence). V lost 10 bases to trimming and J lost 6 bases; unmatched junction nucleotides: 10. In nucleotides, the CDR3 is TGTGCCACATCGGACAGGGGCATGGGCGAGCAGTACTTC. It is translated as CATSDRGMGEQYF.

V and J are TRBV11-2 and TRBJ1-5; D is undetermined. The CDR3 has 13 amino acids. V was clipped by 0 bases and J by 9 bases, with 9 bases between them. Germline CDR1 SGHAT, CDR2 FQNNGV. CDR3: CASSLDRRGPQHF. The DNA for the CDR3 is TGTGCCAGCAGCTTAGATCGTAGAGGGCCCCAGCATTTT. Full variable domain (remainder filled in from reference TRBV11-2 and TRBJ1-5): EAGVAQSPRYKIIEKRQSVAFWCNPISGHATLYWYQQILGQGPKLLIQFQNNGVVDDSQLPKDRFSAERLKGVDSTLKIQPAKLEDSAVYLCASSLDRRGPQHFGDGTRLSIL.

Details on this clone: This CDR3 is also generated by other DNA sequences in the sample. The chain is built from TRBV7-9 and TRBJ2-7; 8 bases are a match to TRBD1. CDR3 length: 14 amino acids. V dropped 4 bases and J dropped 2; count of bases not matched to a gene: 4. In germline, CDR1 is SEHNR, CDR2 FQNEAQ (reference sequence). CDR3 in DNA: TGTGCCAGCAGCTACGACAGGGGACCCTACGAGCAGTACTTC. Protein: CASSYDRGPYEQYF.

This chain joins TRBV28 and TRBJ2-2; perhaps TRBD2 as D (6 bases). The CDR3 runs 14 residues. The germline V gene has CDR1 MDHEN and CDR2 SYDVKM. Deletions cut 3 bases from V and 6 bases from J, with 11 bases between. CDR3 DNA sequence: TGTGCCAGCAGTTTGGAGGGACTGGCCGGGGAGCTGTTTTTT. It is translated as CASSLEGLAGELFF.

The chain couples TRBV19 to TRBJ2-3; tentatively, D is TRBD1 (6 bases). The CDR3 totals 15 residues. In germline, CDR1 is LNHDA, CDR2 SQIVND (reference sequence). V was shortened by 5 bases and J by 1 base, with 13 bases between the two germline ends. Here the CDR3 reads CASSYRARGTDTQYF. In DNA, the CDR3 is TGTGCCAGTAGTTACAGGGCGAGGGGCACAGATACGCAGTATTTT. The entire variable domain, with the rest obtained from reference TRBV19 and TRBJ2-3, is as follows: DGGITQSPKYLFRKEGQNVTLSCEQNLNHDAMYWYRQDPGQGLRLIYYSQIVNDFQKGDIAEGYSVSREKKESFPLTVTSAQKNPTAFYLCASSYRARGTDTQYFGPGTRLTVL.

This clone was picked up one time. V is TRBV28 and J is TRBJ1-5; D gene unclear. V lost 8 bases and J 10 bases, leaving 12 bases between the germline ends. Germline values: CDR1 MDHEN, CDR2 SYDVKM. This CDR3 is built from 11 residues. CDR3 in DNA: TGTGCCAGCGGTTCCACGGGTCCCCAGCATTTT. Protein: CASGSTGPQHF.

CDR3 coding DNA: TGTGCCAGCTCACCAGGACGGGAGGGCCGGGAGACCCAGTACTTC. It encodes CASSPGREGRETQYF. The chain carries TRBV18 and TRBJ2-5; 8 bases align to TRBD2. Per the germline V gene, CDR1 is KGHSH and CDR2 is LQKENI. The CDR3 spans 15 residues. Trimming at V came to 2 bases and at J to 5 bases, leaving 7 bases not matched to a gene.

As regards this clone: Other DNA sequences in this sample translate to the same CDR3. The chain couples TRBV24-1 to TRBJ2-5; no reliable D call. The CDR3 is made up of 12 amino acids. V lost 1 base to trimming and J lost 7 bases, with 6 bases between them. Germline V lookup: CDR1 KGHDR, CDR2 SFDVKD. CDR3 residues: CATSDFRGTQYF. The CDR3 DNA reads TGTGCCACCAGTGATTTTCGAGGGACCCAGTACTTC.

The chain recombines TRBV5-1 with TRBJ2-1, with 8 bases fitting TRBD2. The CDR3 length is 15 residues. Looked up from germline, CDR1 is SGHRS and CDR2 is YFSETQ. Germline trimming cut 0 bases from V and 11 bases from J; bases unmatched to any gene: 10. CDR3 residues: CASSLAEASGSKQFF. Written as DNA, the CDR3 is TGCGCCAGCAGCTTGGCCGAGGCTAGCGGGTCGAAGCAGTTCTTC.

The chain links TRBV2 to TRBJ2-7, with unresolved D. This CDR3 comprises 13 residues. Trimming pared 6 bases from V and 6 bases from J, leaving 15 bases between. Germline lookup yields CDR1 SNHLY and CDR2 FYNNEI. The CDR3 nucleotides read TGTGCCAGCAGCTTCACTGGCGGTAGCGAGCAGTACTTC. Protein product: CASSFTGGSEQYF.

The chain combines TRBV29-1 with TRBJ2-3; TRBD1 is a possible D gene (5 bases). The CDR3 is 12 amino acids. Trimming shortened V by 7 bases and J by 0 bases, and 8 bases separated the two germline ends. The germline CDR1 and CDR2 sequences are SQVTM and ANQGSEA. In nucleotides, the CDR3 is TGCAGCGATGACAGTAGCACAGATACGCAGTATTTT. Protein: CSDDSSTDTQYF.

The rearrangement joins TRBV2 to TRBJ1-2; TRBD1 matches 8 bases. The junction had 6 bases not matched to a gene; V was cut back by 4 bases and J by 2 bases. The CDR3 is 15 amino acids. In germline, CDR1 is SNHLY, CDR2 FYNNEI. CDR3: CASSGTGRGNYGYTF. The CDR3 DNA follows: TGTGCCAGCAGTGGGACAGGGAGAGGAAACTATGGCTACACCTTC.

The rearrangement joins TRBV6-5 to TRBJ2-2, with a weak D call TRBD2 (5 bases). The CDR3 consists of 14 residues. Germline values: CDR1 MNHEY, CDR2 SVGAGI. The ends were cut back, 11 bases at V and 4 bases at J, with 17 bases in the middle. This chain's CDR3 is CAASRAVSTGELFF. The CDR3, as DNA: TGTGCCGCCTCGAGAGCGGTGAGCACCGGGGAGCTGTTTTTT.

The chain carries TRBV6-1 and TRBJ1-2, with D unresolved. V dropped 1 base and J dropped 5 bases, with 11 bases sitting between them. This CDR3 is 14 amino acids long. Germline assignment: CDR1 MNHNS and CDR2 SASEGT. The CDR3 protein is CASSEVGGSYGYTF. As DNA, the CDR3 is TGTGCCAGCAGTGAAGTGGGAGGTTCTTATGGCTACACCTTC.

The V gene is TRBV14, the J gene TRBJ2-1; no definite D call. Between the trimmed V and J ends, which lost 6 bases and 7 bases, there was a span of 10 bases. CDR1 SGHDN and CDR2 FVKESK come from the germline V gene. The CDR3 consists of 12 residues. The DNA of the CDR3 is TGTGCCAGCAGTTCAGGCCCTAATGAGCAGTTCTTC. Translated, it gives CASSSGPNEQFF.

The chain employs TRBV7-9 and TRBJ2-1; TRBD2 is a possible D gene (5 bases). Germline lookup yields CDR1 SEHNR and CDR2 FQNEAQ (reference sequence). V was trimmed by 5 bases and J by 5 bases, leaving 16 bases between them. This CDR3 comprises 15 residues. CDR3 in DNA: TGTGCCAGCAGCCGCGCTGAGGGAAATCACAATGAGCAGTTCTTC. Amino acid sequence: CASSRAEGNHNEQFF.